The text below deals with one T cell receptor (beta chain). Its antigen is currently unknown. The data derive from a study of chemoradiotherapy in HPV16-positive cancers. Study-level information: Functional T-cell assays on two HPV16-positive patients' cells defined candidate HPV-specific clones and common TCR motifs.

Method: immunoSEQ multiplex PCR; TCRdb's copy keeps in-frame clones and lacks some. The data show fewer than 13,000 clones, roughly 84% seen once. Trimming removed 2 bases from V and 3 bases from J, with 16 bases in between. Per germline, CDR1 SGHTA and CDR2 FQGNSA. This CDR3 region has 16 residues. Study-level results: Only two HPV16-positive patients supplied the functional HPV-specificity definition. Non-HPV-specific T cells did not expand in tumors during treatment, whereas candidate HPV-specific clones and E7-related motifs did. In HPV16-positive patients, HPV-responsive T-cell expansion tracked better recurrence-free survival.

This chain connects TRBV7-2 to TRBJ1-2; D may be TRBD1 (6 bases). The sample consisted of blood, taken from a patient who underwent chemoradiotherapy. The clonotype originates from a human donor with HPV-associated anogenital cancer. The chain's CDR3 is CASSLPENRAYYGYTF. Here the CDR3 DNA reads TGTGCCAGCAGCTTACCGGAGAACAGGGCCTACTATGGCTACACCTTC.